This T cell receptor (beta chain) was captured in a study of blood T cell repertoires in COVID-19. On the study more broadly: Spain, Italy and the United States supplied samples that represented acute and convalescent COVID-19. From T cells, B-cell-depleted T cells, or PBMCs came the material, which was cDNA or gDNA.

In the authors' workflow: Researchers report that nucleated cell counts were estimated from reference gene primer amplification. Here immunoSEQ multiplex PCR was the method, and the copy in TCRdb shows in-frame clones only, minus some. V, J and clone size derive from that table, while D and trimming were established from the DNA sequence. The repertoire has around 180,000 clones, about 87% of them found once; the top ten carry about 4.1%. The receptor's source is a young woman with acute or convalescent COVID-19. The sample was peripheral blood.

The CDR3 spells CASSGTTGGNSPLHF. The CDR3 coding sequence is TGTGCCAGCAGTGGAACGACAGGGGGAAATTCACCCCTCCACTTT. The V gene is TRBV2, the J gene TRBJ1-6; TRBD1 matches at 9 bases. The CDR3 has 15 amino acids. With 4 bases clipped from V and 7 bases from J, the junction kept 5 bases outside the gene matches. CDR1 SNHLY and CDR2 FYNNEI come from the germline V gene.